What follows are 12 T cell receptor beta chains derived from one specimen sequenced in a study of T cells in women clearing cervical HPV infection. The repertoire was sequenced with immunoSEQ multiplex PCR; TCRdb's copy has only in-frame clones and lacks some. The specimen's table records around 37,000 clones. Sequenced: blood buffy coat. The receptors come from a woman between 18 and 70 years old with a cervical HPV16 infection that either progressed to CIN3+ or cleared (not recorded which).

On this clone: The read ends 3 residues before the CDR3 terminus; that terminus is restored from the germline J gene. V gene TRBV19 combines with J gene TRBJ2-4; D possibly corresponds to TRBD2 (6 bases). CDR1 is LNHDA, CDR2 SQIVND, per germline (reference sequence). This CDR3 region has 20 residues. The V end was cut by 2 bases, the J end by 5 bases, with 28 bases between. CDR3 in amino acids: CASSIKAGRDLLKGENIQYF. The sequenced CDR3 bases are TGTGCCAGTAGTATAAAGGCTGGCCGGGACTTGTTAAAAGGCGAAAACATT.

Here the CDR3 reads CASSSKGPTGDYGYTF. The DNA read from the CDR3 is TGTGCCAGCAGCTCGAAAGGGCCAACCGGGGACTATGGC. This sequence joins TRBV7-6 and TRBJ1-2; D gene unclear. With the read ending 3 residues before the CDR3 end, the germline J gene is used to fill in that end. Germline CDR1 is SGHVS and CDR2 is FNYEAQ. The ends were cut back, 4 bases at V and 3 bases at J, with 18 bases in the middle. The CDR3 consists of 16 residues.

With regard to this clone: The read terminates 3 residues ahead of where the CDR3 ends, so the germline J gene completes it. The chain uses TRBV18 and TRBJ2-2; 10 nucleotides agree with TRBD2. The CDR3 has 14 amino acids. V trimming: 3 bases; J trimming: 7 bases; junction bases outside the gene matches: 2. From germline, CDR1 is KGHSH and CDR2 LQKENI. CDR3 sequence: CASSPWTSGGELFF. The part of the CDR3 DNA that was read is TGTGCCAGCTCACCTTGGACTAGCGGCGGGGAG.

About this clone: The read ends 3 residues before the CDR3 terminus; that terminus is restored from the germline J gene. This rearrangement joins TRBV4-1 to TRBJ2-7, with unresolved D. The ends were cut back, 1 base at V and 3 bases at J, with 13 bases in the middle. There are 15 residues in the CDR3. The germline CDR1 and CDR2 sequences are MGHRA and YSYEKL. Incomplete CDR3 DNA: TGCGCCAGCAGCCAAGCTCCGACTCAGATCTACGAG. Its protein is CASSQAPTQIYE. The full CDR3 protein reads CASSQAPTQIYEQYF.

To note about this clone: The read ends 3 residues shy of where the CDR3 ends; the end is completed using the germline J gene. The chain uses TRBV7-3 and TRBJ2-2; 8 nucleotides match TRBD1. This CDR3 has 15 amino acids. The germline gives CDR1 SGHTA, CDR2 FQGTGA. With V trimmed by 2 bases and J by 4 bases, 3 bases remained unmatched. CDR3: CASSLQGAGTGELFF. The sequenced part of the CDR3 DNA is TGTGCCAGCAGCTTACAGGGGGCGGGCACCGGGGAG.

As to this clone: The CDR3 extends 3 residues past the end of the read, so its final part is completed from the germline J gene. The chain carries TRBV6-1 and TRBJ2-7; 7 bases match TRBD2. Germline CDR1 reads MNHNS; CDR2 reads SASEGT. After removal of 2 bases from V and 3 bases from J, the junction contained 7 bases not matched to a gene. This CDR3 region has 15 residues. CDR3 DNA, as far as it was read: TGTGCCAGCAGTGAAAGGCGGGGGAGAAACTACGAG. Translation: CASSERRGRNYE. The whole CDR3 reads CASSERRGRNYEQYF.

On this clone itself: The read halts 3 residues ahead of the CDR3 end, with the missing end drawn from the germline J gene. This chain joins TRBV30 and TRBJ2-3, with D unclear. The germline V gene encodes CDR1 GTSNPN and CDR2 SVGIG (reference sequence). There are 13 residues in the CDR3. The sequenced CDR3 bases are TGTGCCTGGAGTGGTAAGGGCAATCAGCCG. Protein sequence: CAWSGKGNQP. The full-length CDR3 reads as CAWSGKGNQPQYF.

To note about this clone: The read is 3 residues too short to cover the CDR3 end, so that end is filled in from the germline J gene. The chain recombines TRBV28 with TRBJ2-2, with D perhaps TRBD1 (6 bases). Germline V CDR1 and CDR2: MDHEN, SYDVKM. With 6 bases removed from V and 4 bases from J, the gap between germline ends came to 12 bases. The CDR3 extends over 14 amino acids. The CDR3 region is CASRIRGGTGELFF. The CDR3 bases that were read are TGTGCCAGCAGAATTCGAGGGGGCACCGGGGAG.

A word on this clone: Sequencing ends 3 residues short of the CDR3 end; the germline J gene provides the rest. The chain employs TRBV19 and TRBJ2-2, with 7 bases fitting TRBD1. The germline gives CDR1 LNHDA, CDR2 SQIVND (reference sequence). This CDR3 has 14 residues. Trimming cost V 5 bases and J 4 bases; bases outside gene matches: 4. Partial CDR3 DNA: TGTGCCAGTAGTGACAGGGTTCCCACCGGGGAG. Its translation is CASSDRVPTGE. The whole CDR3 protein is CASSDRVPTGELFF.

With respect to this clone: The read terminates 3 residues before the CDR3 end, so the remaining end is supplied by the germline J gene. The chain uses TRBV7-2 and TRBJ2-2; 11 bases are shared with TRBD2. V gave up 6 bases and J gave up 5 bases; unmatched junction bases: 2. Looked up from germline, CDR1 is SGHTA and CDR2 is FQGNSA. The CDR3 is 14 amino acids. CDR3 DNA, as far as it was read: TGTGCCAGCAGACTAGCGGGAGAGACCGGGGAG. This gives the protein CASRLAGETGE. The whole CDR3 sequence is CASRLAGETGELFF.

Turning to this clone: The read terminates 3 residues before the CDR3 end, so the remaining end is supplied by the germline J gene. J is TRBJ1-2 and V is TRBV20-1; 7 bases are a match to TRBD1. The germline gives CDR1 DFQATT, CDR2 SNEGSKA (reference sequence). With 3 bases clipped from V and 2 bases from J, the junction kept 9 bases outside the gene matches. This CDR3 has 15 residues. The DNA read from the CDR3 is TGCAGTGCTAGCCCCCCGACAGGGTTAAACTATGGC. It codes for CSASPPTGLNYG. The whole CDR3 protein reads CSASPPTGLNYGYTF.

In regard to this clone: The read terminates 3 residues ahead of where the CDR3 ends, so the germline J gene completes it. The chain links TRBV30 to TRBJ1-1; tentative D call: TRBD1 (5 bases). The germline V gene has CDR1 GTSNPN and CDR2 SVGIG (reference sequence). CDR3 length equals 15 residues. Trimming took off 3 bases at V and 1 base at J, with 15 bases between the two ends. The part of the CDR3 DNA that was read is TGTGCCTGGAGCCACGCCTGGCAGGGGAACACTGAA. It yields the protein CAWSHAWQGNTE. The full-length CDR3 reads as CAWSHAWQGNTEAFF.